The sequence of this TCR beta chain was determined in a study of preoperative IRX-2 immunotherapy in early breast cancer. The CDR3 is 14 residues long. V lost 2 bases to trimming and J lost 3 bases, with 10 bases between them. The germline V gene encodes CDR1 GTSNPN and CDR2 SVGIG (reference sequence). Treatment meaning: preoperative locoregional IRX-2 cytokine immunotherapy. The data were produced by immunoSEQ multiplex PCR, yet TCRdb's version contains in-frame clones alone and is incomplete. Of about 98,000 clones listed, roughly 90% are singletons. The receptor was isolated from a human donor with breast cancer. The chain employs TRBV30 and TRBJ1-4; possible D gene TRBD1, 5 bases. The sequenced sample was tumor tissue, obtained after IRX-2 immunotherapy. The CDR3 reads CAWSYGTANEKLFF. DNA for the CDR3: TGTGCCTGGAGTTACGGGACCGCTAATGAAAAACTGTTTTTT.